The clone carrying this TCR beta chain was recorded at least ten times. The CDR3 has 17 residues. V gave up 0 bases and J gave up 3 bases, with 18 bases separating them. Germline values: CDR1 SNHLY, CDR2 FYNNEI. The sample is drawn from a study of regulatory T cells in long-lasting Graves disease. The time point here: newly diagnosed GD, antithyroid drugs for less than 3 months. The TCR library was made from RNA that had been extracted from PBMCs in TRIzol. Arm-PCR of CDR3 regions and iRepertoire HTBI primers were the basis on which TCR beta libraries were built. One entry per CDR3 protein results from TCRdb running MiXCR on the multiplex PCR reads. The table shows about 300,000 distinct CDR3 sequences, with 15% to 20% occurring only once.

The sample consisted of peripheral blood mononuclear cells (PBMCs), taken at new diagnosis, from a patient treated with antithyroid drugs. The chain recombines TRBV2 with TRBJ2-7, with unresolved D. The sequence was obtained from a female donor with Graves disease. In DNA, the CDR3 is TGTGCCAGCAGTGAAGCGCTTCGCGGCCTGATAAACTACGAGCAGTACTTC. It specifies CASSEALRGLINYEQYF.